This TCR beta chain was documented in a study of T cell responses to AZD1222 COVID-19 vaccine. General study results and limits: The study found vaccine-associated CD4 TCRs spanning spike, dominant at 160-218 and 743-854. Baseline seropositivity characterized only a handful of AZD1222 recipients.

The junction had 6 bases not matched to a gene; V was cut back by 3 bases and J by 2 bases. The CDR3 extends over 15 amino acids. In germline, CDR1 is SGHRS, CDR2 YFSETQ. Details on this clone: Its antigen remains unidentified.

Sequencing was performed with immunoSEQ multiplex PCR; in TCRdb, only in-frame clones are kept and a portion is missing. The sample has 130,000 or so clones, around 89% seen once. The chain uses TRBV5-1 and TRBJ2-3, with 7 bases lining up with TRBD2. This clonotype originated in an adult in good health. The material was peripheral blood, obtained on day 0 of MenACWY control vaccination. The CDR3 DNA reads as TGCGCCAGCAGCTGGGAGGGTCGGAACACAGATACGCAGTATTTT. This sequence encodes CASSWEGRNTDTQYF.